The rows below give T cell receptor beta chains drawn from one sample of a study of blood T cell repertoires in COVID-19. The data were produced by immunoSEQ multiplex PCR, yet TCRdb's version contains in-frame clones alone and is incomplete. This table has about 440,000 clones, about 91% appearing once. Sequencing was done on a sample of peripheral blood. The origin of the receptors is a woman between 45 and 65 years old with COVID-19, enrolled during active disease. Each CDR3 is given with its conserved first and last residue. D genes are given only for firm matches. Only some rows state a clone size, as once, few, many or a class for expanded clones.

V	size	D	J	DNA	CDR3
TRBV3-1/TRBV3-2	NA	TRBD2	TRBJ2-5	TGTGCCAGCAGCGGGACTAGCGGGGGACACCAAGAGACCCAGTACTTC	CASSGTSGGHQETQYF
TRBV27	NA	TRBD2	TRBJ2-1	TGTGCCAGCAGTTTATACCCACTAGCGGGGATTTACAATGAGCAGTTCTTC	CASSLYPLAGIYNEQFF
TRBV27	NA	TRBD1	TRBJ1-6	TGTGCCAGCAGTTTGCAGGGGGCACTGAATTCACCCCTCCACTTT	CASSLQGALNSPLHF
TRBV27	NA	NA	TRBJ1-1	TGTGCCACCAGATCCGAGGGGGACACTGAAGCTTTCTTT	CATRSEGDTEAFF
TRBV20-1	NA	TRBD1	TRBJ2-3	TGCAGTGCCTACGGACAGGACAGGCAGTATTTT	CSAYGQDRQYF
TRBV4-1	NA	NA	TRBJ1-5	TGCGCCAGCAGCCCTGGAGGGGCAGCGGATCAGCCCCAGCATTTT	CASSPGGAADQPQHF
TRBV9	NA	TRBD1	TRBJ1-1	TGTGCCAGCAGCCTAAGACAGGGTGGAGAAGCTTTCTTT	CASSLRQGGEAFF
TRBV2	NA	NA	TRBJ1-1	TGTGCCAGCAGTGAAGCGGGCCTCCCCGGCACTGAAGCTTTCTTT	CASSEAGLPGTEAFF
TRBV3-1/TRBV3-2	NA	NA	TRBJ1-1	TGTGCCAGCAGCCAAGTCGAGGGTACTGAAGCTTTCTTT	CASSQVEGTEAFF
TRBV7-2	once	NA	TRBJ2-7	TGTGCCAGCAGCTTCGGGTCCCACGAGCAGTACTTC	CASSFGSHEQYF
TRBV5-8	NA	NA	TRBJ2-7	TGTGCCAGCAGTACTGCTTCGGGGAGTGGATCCTACGAGCAGTACTTC	CASSTASGSGSYEQYF
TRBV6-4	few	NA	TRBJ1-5	TGTGCCAGCAGTGACTCTACAGGGTCGCCCCAGCATTTT	CASSDSTGSPQHF
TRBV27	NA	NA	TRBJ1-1	TGTGCCAGCAGTTTAGACAGATTGAACACTGAAGCTTTCTTT	CASSLDRLNTEAFF
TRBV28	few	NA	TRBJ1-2	TGTGCCAGCAGTTCAGAGAGGCTCTATGGCTACACCTTC	CASSSERLYGYTF
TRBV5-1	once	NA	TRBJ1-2	TGCGCCAGCAACCTAGGGGGGGGCGTCTACCATGGCTACACCTTC	CASNLGGGVYHGYTF
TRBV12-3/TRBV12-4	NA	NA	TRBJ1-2	TGTGCCAGCAGTCTCACGGGGTACAATGGCTACACCTTC	CASSLTGYNGYTF
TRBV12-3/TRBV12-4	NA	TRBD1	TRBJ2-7	TGTGCCAGCAGTTTGGGACAGACCTACGAGCAGTACTTC	CASSLGQTYEQYF